This TCR beta chain comes out of a study of T cell changes during pregnancy in multiple sclerosis. Trimming took 1 base from V and 5 from J; bases not matched to a gene: 7. Per the germline V gene, CDR1 is SGHRS and CDR2 is YFSETQ. The CDR3 contains 15 residues. The protocol was immunoSEQ multiplex PCR, while the TCRdb copy is restricted to in-frame clones and leaves out a portion. This sample has about 71,000 clones, with approximately 94% found just once. This specimen consisted of peripheral blood, obtained in the third trimester of pregnancy. This clonotype originated in a female donor with multiple sclerosis, enrolled in a pregnancy study. The chain joins TRBV5-1 to TRBJ2-3; 7 nucleotides line up with TRBD1. CDR3 nucleotide sequence: TGCGCCAGCAGCTTGACAGGGGATGTGGTAGATACGCAGTATTTT. This gives the protein CASSLTGDVVDTQYF.